Shown below are 32 T cell receptor beta chains from a single sample sequenced in a study of OX40 agonist ivuxolimab in advanced cancers. Clones were sequenced by immunoSEQ multiplex PCR, and TCRdb holds only the in-frame ones, with some missing. The sample shows about 77,000 clones, around 87% of them seen only once. Material: CD4+ or CD8+ T cells sorted from blood, obtained in a trial of the OX40 agonist ivuxolimab. The receptors were sampled from an adult with an advanced solid tumor such as melanoma, head and neck, liver or kidney cancer.

The chain is built from TRBV5-1 and TRBJ2-5, with a weak D call TRBD1 (6 bases). With 0 bases removed from V and 1 base from J, the gap between germline ends came to 13 bases. CDR1 SGHRS and CDR2 YFSETQ come from the germline V gene. The CDR3 extends over 16 amino acids. CDR3 in amino acids: CASSLGVGTFQETQYF. The CDR3 DNA reads as TGCGCCAGCAGCTTGGGTGTCGGGACATTCCAAGAGACCCAGTACTTC.

The V and J genes are TRBV5-1 and TRBJ2-7; the match to TRBD1 covers 11 bases. The CDR3 spans 16 residues. Trimming removed 4 bases from V and 1 base from J; junction bases left unmatched: 7. From germline, CDR1 is SGHRS and CDR2 YFSETQ. CDR3 loop: CASSPLGTGGSYEQYF. The CDR3 region has the DNA TGCGCCAGCAGCCCCTTAGGGACAGGGGGATCCTACGAGCAGTACTTC.

The chain links TRBV7-2 to TRBJ1-2, with D possibly being TRBD1 (5 bases). Trimming pared 1 base from V and 5 bases from J, leaving 8 bases between. Looked up from germline, CDR1 is SGHTA and CDR2 is FQGNSA. The CDR3 runs 13 residues. In nucleotides, the CDR3 is TGTGCCAGCAGCTTAGGGGGGAGGTATGGCTACACCTTC. Residues: CASSLGGRYGYTF.

The rearrangement links TRBV30 to TRBJ2-1; D call uncertain. The V end lost 4 bases, the J end lost 10 bases, and 11 bases lay between the germline ends. The germline gives CDR1 GTSNPN, CDR2 SVGIG (reference sequence). The CDR3 runs 11 residues. CDR3 loop: CAWTTVDEQFF. The DNA for the CDR3 is TGTGCCTGGACTACAGTGGACGAGCAGTTCTTC.

CDR3 sequence reads: CASSQPPTGLNTGELFF. The CDR3 DNA reads as TGTGCCAGCAGCCAACCCCCGACAGGGCTTAACACCGGGGAGCTGTTTTTT. This rearrangement joins TRBV14 to TRBJ2-2; 7 bases line up with TRBD1. The CDR3 consists of 17 residues. The germline gives CDR1 SGHDN, CDR2 FVKESK. The J segment lost 2 bases and the V segment lost 2 bases, leaving 8 bases of the junction unmatched. Combining the CDR3 with reference TRBV14 and TRBJ2-2 gives the whole variable domain EAGVTQFPSHSVIEKGQTVTLRCDPISGHDNLYWYRRVMGKEIKFLLHFVKESKQDESGMPNNRFLAERTGGTYSTLKVQPAELEDSGVYFCASSQPPTGLNTGELFFGEGSRLTVL.

The rearrangement uses TRBV7-2 and TRBJ1-2; D possibly corresponds to TRBD1 (5 bases). Germline V gene sequence: CDR1 SGHTA, CDR2 FQGNSA. The ends were cut back, 3 bases at V and 1 base at J, with 9 bases in the middle. The CDR3 contains 14 residues. CDR3 region: CASSLSGSNYGYTF. For the CDR3, the DNA is TGTGCCAGCAGCTTGTCAGGGAGTAACTATGGCTACACCTTC.

The rearrangement joins TRBV6-5 to TRBJ1-2; no firm D call. V shed 0 bases and J shed 6 bases, with 5 bases lying between them. This CDR3 region has 12 residues. Germline loops: CDR1 MNHEY, CDR2 SVGAGI. In nucleotides, the CDR3 is TGTGCCAGCAGTTACTCGGGAAATGGCTACACCTTC. This encodes CASSYSGNGYTF.

The gene calls are TRBV11-2 and TRBJ2-3; 7 positions agree with TRBD1. The J segment lost 2 bases and the V segment lost 6 bases, leaving 17 bases of the junction unmatched. Germline values: CDR1 SGHAT, CDR2 FQNNGV. CDR3 length: 18 amino acids. This CDR3 is CASRALRTGGKYTDTQYF. The DNA of the CDR3 is TGTGCCAGCAGGGCCCTTAGGACAGGCGGAAAGTACACAGATACGCAGTATTTT.

The J gene is TRBJ1-1, the V gene TRBV19; 10 nucleotides line up with TRBD1. The germline gives CDR1 LNHDA, CDR2 SQIVND (reference sequence). V gave up 4 bases and J gave up 4 bases; unmatched junction bases: 0. The CDR3 is made up of 13 amino acids. This CDR3 reads CASSRQGATEAFF. CDR3 in DNA: TGTGCCAGTAGTAGACAGGGGGCCACTGAAGCTTTCTTT.

V usage is TRBV30 and J usage is TRBJ2-5, with 9 positions matching TRBD1. This CDR3 has 15 amino acids. Germline V gene lookup returns CDR1 GTSNPN and CDR2 SVGIG (reference sequence). The V segment lost 5 bases and the J segment 3 bases; nucleotides outside the gene matches: 10. CDR3: CAWADRGRMEETQYF. DNA of the CDR3: TGTGCCTGGGCGGACAGGGGAAGGATGGAAGAGACCCAGTACTTC.

The rearrangement joins TRBV5-1 to TRBJ2-5; a possible D gene is TRBD1 (5 bases). The CDR3 length is 13 residues. Germline V gene data show CDR1 as SGHRS and CDR2 as YFSETQ. Trimming removed 4 bases at V and 5 bases at J, with 12 bases between. The CDR3 DNA reads as TGCGCCAGCAGCCTCTCAGGGTTCGAGACCCAGTACTTC. Encoded protein: CASSLSGFETQYF.

The DNA for the CDR3 is TGTGCCAGCTCACCACAGGGTAGTAATGAAAAACTGTTTTTT. It specifies CASSPQGSNEKLFF. This chain uses TRBV18 with TRBJ1-4; D is ambiguous. Deletions cut 1 base from V and 4 bases from J, with 7 bases between. The CDR3 sequence is 14 residues long. Germline lookup yields CDR1 KGHSH and CDR2 LQKENI.

The chain carries TRBV7-2 and TRBJ1-4; the D gene is possibly TRBD1 (5 bases). Germline values: CDR1 SGHTA, CDR2 FQGNSA. V lost 5 bases and J 0 bases, leaving 16 bases between the germline ends. The CDR3 totals 17 residues. As DNA, the CDR3 is TGTGCCAGCAGCCGTAGGAGGGTAGGGGCAACTAATGAAAAACTGTTTTTT. It specifies CASSRRRVGATNEKLFF.

The V call is TRBV4-3, the J call TRBJ2-3; 7 bases are a match to TRBD2. The V gene end was trimmed by 0 bases and the J gene end by 1 base; junction bases not matched to a gene: 7. This CDR3 spans 17 amino acids. Per germline, CDR1 LGHNA and CDR2 YSLEER. DNA for the CDR3: TGCGCCAGCAGCCAAGAATTCCTAGGGAGGGGCACAGATACGCAGTATTTT. It translates to CASSQEFLGRGTDTQYF.

V is TRBV6-6 and J is TRBJ2-1; D remains ambiguous. The CDR3 runs 11 residues. Looked up from germline, CDR1 is MNHNY and CDR2 is SVGAGI (reference sequence). V lost 5 bases to trimming and J lost 8 bases, with 7 bases between them. The CDR3: CASSRYHEQFF. CDR3 in DNA: TGTGCCAGCAGTCGGTATCATGAGCAGTTCTTC.

The J gene is TRBJ1-2, the V gene TRBV19, with D uncertain. Germline assignment: CDR1 LNHDA and CDR2 SQIVND (reference sequence). The germline V and J ends were trimmed by 6 bases and 1 base, with 15 bases remaining between them. The CDR3 loop spans 15 amino acids. The CDR3 here is CASRTGGRGNYGYTF. CDR3 sequence (DNA): TGTGCCAGTAGGACGGGAGGGAGAGGTAACTATGGCTACACCTTC. Full variable domain (missing parts from reference TRBV19 and TRBJ1-2): DGGITQSPKYLFRKEGQNVTLSCEQNLNHDAMYWYRQDPGQGLRLIYYSQIVNDFQKGDIAEGYSVSREKKESFPLTVTSAQKNPTAFYLCASRTGGRGNYGYTFGSGTRLTVV.

The V gene is TRBV29-1, the J gene TRBJ1-1, with D unresolved. The germline gives CDR1 SQVTM, CDR2 ANQGSEA. The CDR3 totals 12 residues. With 3 bases removed from V and 4 bases from J, the gap between germline ends came to 9 bases. The CDR3 DNA sequence: TGCAGCGTTGACACGGGTTTCACTGAAGCTTTCTTT. Protein: CSVDTGFTEAFF.

The genes are TRBV28 and TRBJ1-6; TRBD1 matches 8 bases. The J segment lost 5 bases and the V segment lost 3 bases, leaving 6 bases of the junction unmatched. Germline lookup yields CDR1 MDHEN and CDR2 SYDVKM. This CDR3 spans 16 amino acids. The CDR3 nucleotides read TGTGCCAGCAGTTTCAGGGGGCGCGGGGATAATTCACCCCTCCACTTT. Translation: CASSFRGRGDNSPLHF. Together with reference TRBV28 and TRBJ1-6, the CDR3 gives the full variable domain: DVKVTQSSRYLVKRTGEKVFLECVQDMDHENMFWYRQDPGLGLRLIYFSYDVKMKEKGDIPEGYSVSREKKERFSLILESASTNQTSMYLCASSFRGRGDNSPLHFGNGTRLTVT.

This chain uses TRBV20-1 with TRBJ2-5; possible D gene TRBD2, 5 bases. Germline CDR1 is DFQATT and CDR2 is SNEGSKA (reference sequence). Trimming shortened V by 5 bases and J by 5 bases, and 9 bases separated the two germline ends. The CDR3 has 11 amino acids. The chain's CDR3 is CSAGIAETQYF. The CDR3 region has the DNA TGCAGTGCTGGGATAGCGGAGACCCAGTACTTC.

The J gene is TRBJ1-4, the V gene TRBV6-5; D uncertain. Looked up from germline, CDR1 is MNHEY and CDR2 is SVGAGI. Trimming removed 7 bases from V and 1 base from J, with 10 bases in between. This CDR3 is 14 amino acids long. CDR3 protein: CASTGRGTNEKLFF. The DNA of the CDR3 is TGTGCCAGCACCGGGCGGGGAACTAATGAAAAACTGTTTTTT.

This clone has only a few counts. The chain uses TRBV30 and TRBJ1-1; no firm D call. Trimming pared 6 bases from V and 5 bases from J, leaving 10 bases between. CDR3 size: 11 residues. From germline, CDR1 is GTSNPN and CDR2 SVGIG (reference sequence). CDR3 amino acids: CACRSQTEAFF. The CDR3 region has the DNA TGTGCCTGCAGATCCCAGACTGAAGCTTTCTTT.

This chain connects TRBV18 to TRBJ2-7; D perhaps matches TRBD2 (6 bases). This CDR3 has 15 residues. The V gene lost 6 bases and the J gene lost 3 bases, with 18 bases spanning the gap. Germline lookup yields CDR1 KGHSH and CDR2 LQKENI. CDR3 residues: CASSPNSGSRYEQYF. The CDR3 DNA follows: TGTGCCAGCTCGCCCAATAGCGGTTCTCGCTACGAGCAGTACTTC.

The V call is TRBV7-2, the J call TRBJ1-3, with 9 nucleotides matching TRBD1. The CDR3 spans 16 residues. V dropped 0 bases and J dropped 8; count of bases not matched to a gene: 8. Looked up from germline, CDR1 is SGHTA and CDR2 is FQGNSA. The CDR3 sequence: CASSLAQGQGRDTIYF. The CDR3 bases are TGTGCCAGCAGCTTAGCCCAGGGACAGGGACGGGACACCATATATTTT. Full variable domain (outside the CDR3, taken from reference TRBV7-2 and TRBJ1-3): GAGVSQSPSNKVTEKGKDVELRCDPISGHTALYWYRQSLGQGLEFLIYFQGNSAPDKSGLPSDRFSAERTGGSVSTLTIQRTQQEDSAVYLCASSLAQGQGRDTIYFGEGSWLTVV.

The sample holds one count of this clone. The chain links TRBV7-2 to TRBJ1-5; TRBD1 might be the D (6 bases). CDR1 and CDR2 (germline): SGHTA, FQGNSA. The CDR3 has 14 amino acids. The ends were cut back, 0 bases at V and 5 bases at J, with 8 bases in the middle. CDR3 residues: CASSLAGGYQPQHF. CDR3 sequence (DNA): TGTGCCAGCAGCTTAGCAGGGGGGTATCAGCCCCAGCATTTT.

The chain uses TRBV30 and TRBJ1-6, with no clear D. Germline V gene lookup returns CDR1 GTSNPN and CDR2 SVGIG (reference sequence). This CDR3 spans 11 amino acids. V was cut by 2 bases and J by 6 bases, with 2 bases left in between. The CDR3 protein is CAWSFNSPLHF. As DNA, the CDR3 is TGTGCCTGGAGTTTTAATTCACCCCTCCACTTT.

V is TRBV6-5 and J is TRBJ1-2, with unresolved D. The CDR3 runs to 13 residues. V dropped 2 bases and J dropped 0 bases, with 4 bases sitting between them. Germline loops: CDR1 MNHEY, CDR2 SVGAGI. This CDR3 reads CASSYGPNYGYTF. The CDR3 DNA reads as TGTGCCAGCAGTTACGGTCCTAACTATGGCTACACCTTC.

The chain's CDR3 is CASSRPVYGELFF. The CDR3 DNA is TGTGCCAGCAGCCGCCCAGTCTACGGGGAGCTGTTTTTT. This chain links TRBV14 with TRBJ2-2; D unclear. Germline assignment: CDR1 SGHDN and CDR2 FVKESK. This CDR3 has 13 amino acids. V lost 4 bases, J lost 7 bases, and 10 bases lay in between.

The table lists this clone with a count of one. The same CDR3 also results from other DNA sequences found in this sample. V gene TRBV7-2 combines with J gene TRBJ1-1; no definite D call. CDR3 length: 13 amino acids. V shed 3 bases and J shed 3 bases, with 8 bases lying between them. The germline CDR1 and CDR2 sequences are SGHTA and FQGNSA. CDR3 sequence reads: CASSLALYTEAFF. The CDR3 bases are TGTGCCAGCAGCTTGGCCCTGTACACTGAAGCTTTCTTT.

The genes are TRBV20-1 and TRBJ2-4; D not certain. Per the germline V gene, CDR1 is DFQATT and CDR2 is SNEGSKA (reference sequence). The CDR3 runs 11 residues. CDR3: CAPRQGNIQYF. The CDR3 DNA reads as TGCGCACCCCGACAAGGAAACATTCAGTACTTC.

The chain uses TRBV15 and TRBJ2-5; weak D call: TRBD1 (6 bases). This CDR3 has 15 residues. Trimming stripped 4 bases from V and 2 bases from J, with 14 bases between. Germline-derived CDR1 and CDR2 are LNHNV and YYDKDF (reference sequence). The CDR3 spells CATSTDSEPQETQYF. The CDR3 nucleotides are TGTGCCACCAGCACGGACAGCGAACCTCAAGAGACCCAGTACTTC.

The rearrangement links TRBV5-1 to TRBJ1-1; 9 bases map to TRBD1. There are 16 residues in the CDR3. With 3 bases clipped from V and 5 bases from J, the junction kept 11 bases outside the gene matches. From germline, CDR1 is SGHRS and CDR2 YFSETQ. The CDR3 DNA is TGCGCCAGCAGCTCCACCGGGACAGGGATCGGGACTGAAGCTTTCTTT. Translating gives CASSSTGTGIGTEAFF.

CDR3 amino acids: CASPRQGSYEQYF. CDR3 bases: TGTGCCAGCCCCAGACAGGGTTCCTACGAGCAGTACTTC. The chain uses TRBV6-1 and TRBJ2-7, with 7 bases fitting TRBD1. Germline CDR1 is MNHNS and CDR2 is SASEGT. Trimming at V came to 8 bases and at J to 1 base, leaving 5 bases not matched to a gene. The CDR3 has 13 residues.